This is a list of T cell receptor beta chains from one sample in a study of T cell responses to AZD1222 COVID-19 vaccine. Sequenced by immunoSEQ multiplex PCR; TCRdb stores in-frame clones only, minus some. There are around 220,000 clones in the sample; roughly 94% occur only once, and 1.7% lies in the top ten. Here the sequenced sample was peripheral blood, taken 28 days after the second dose of the MenACWY control vaccine. These TCRs come from an adult who received the MenACWY meningococcal vaccine as a control. CDR3s include the opening cysteine and the closing phenylalanine or tryptophan. The D gene is left open where the match is weak. Only part of the rows carry a size: once, few, many, or a class if the clone is expanded.

abundance	v_gene	j_gene	d_gene	CDR3nt	CDR3aa
-	TRBV3-1/TRBV3-2	TRBJ2-1	TRBD2	TGTGCCAGCAGCCAACCCGGGACTAGCAGTGGAAATGAGCAGTTCTTC	CASSQPGTSSGNEQFF
-	TRBV28	TRBJ1-5	TRBD1	TGTGCCAGCTGGACAGGGGGTTTTAGCAATCAGCCCCAGCATTTT	CASWTGGFSNQPQHF
-	TRBV16	TRBJ2-5	-	TGTGCCAGCAGCCAATCGGCGGTGGGGCGTTCTACCCAGTACTTC	CASSQSAVGRSTQYF
-	TRBV6-5	TRBJ2-7	-	TGTGCCAGCAGTTACTCGGGCATACGACACTCCTACGAGCAGTACTTC	CASSYSGIRHSYEQYF
-	TRBV4-3	TRBJ2-2	-	TGCGCCAGCAGCCCTCGGACGGAAAACACCGGGGAGCTGTTTTTT	CASSPRTENTGELFF
-	TRBV18	TRBJ1-2	-	TGTGCCAGCTCACAATCGACGGAGGGCCTGGGGAATGGCTACACCTTC	CASSQSTEGLGNGYTF
-	TRBV2	TRBJ1-5	-	TGTGCCAGCAGGAGTAGTTATAGCAATCAGCCCCAGCATTTT	CASRSSYSNQPQHF
once	TRBV7-8	TRBJ1-1	TRBD1	TGTGCCAGCATCGGGACAGGGACTGAAGCTTTCTTT	CASIGTGTEAFF
-	TRBV21-1	TRBJ1-2	-	TGTGCCAGCAGCCCCCGAGGGGATGCAGATAACTATGGCTACACCTTC	CASSPRGDADNYGYTF
few	TRBV6-5	TRBJ2-7	-	TGTGCCAGCAGGAACAGAGGACAGAACTACGAGCAGTACTTC	CASRNRGQNYEQYF
-	TRBV6-5	TRBJ2-3	TRBD2	TGTGCCAGCAGTTTAGCGGGGTCAGATACGCAGTATTTT	CASSLAGSDTQYF
once	TRBV7-2	TRBJ2-1	TRBD2	TGTGCCAGCAGCCTATCTAGCGGGAGCTACAATGAGCAGTTCTTC	CASSLSSGSYNEQFF
-	TRBV28	TRBJ2-4	-	TGTGCCAGCAGGACATCAGGGTCAAGAAACATTCAGTACTTC	CASRTSGSRNIQYF
-	TRBV12-3/TRBV12-4	TRBJ2-1	-	TGCGCCACTCAGGGCAACTACAATGAGCAGTTCTTC	CATQGNYNEQFF
-	TRBV3-1/TRBV3-2	TRBJ2-1	TRBD1	TGTGCCAGCAGCCGAACCGGGACAGATTACAATGAGCAGTTCTTC	CASSRTGTDYNEQFF
-	TRBV7-3	TRBJ2-6	TRBD1	TGTGCCAGCAGCCCCACCGACAGGGGACGGGGGGCCAACGTCCTGACTTTC	CASSPTDRGRGANVLTF
-	TRBV30	TRBJ1-5	-	TGTGCCTGGGGGGGCAGAGACAATCAGCCCCAGCATTTT	CAWGGRDNQPQHF
-	TRBV12-3/TRBV12-4	TRBJ2-3	-	TGTGCCAGCCGTCCAGGGAGGACAGATACGCAGTATTTT	CASRPGRTDTQYF
-	TRBV7-2	TRBJ2-7	TRBD2	TGTGCCAGCAGCTTAGGAGCGGGACCCTACGAGCAGTACTTC	CASSLGAGPYEQYF
once	TRBV7-8	TRBJ2-2	-	TGTGCCAGCAGCTTATCTCGAGTCACCGGGGAGCTGTTTTTT	CASSLSRVTGELFF
-	TRBV11-3	TRBJ2-7	-	TGTGCCAGCAGCTATACGGCCTCCTACGAGCAGTACTTC	CASSYTASYEQYF
-	TRBV28	TRBJ2-2	-	TGTGCCAGCAGCCGCCCCGCGGGCAGCGCGAACACCGGGGAGCTGTTTTTT	CASSRPAGSANTGELFF